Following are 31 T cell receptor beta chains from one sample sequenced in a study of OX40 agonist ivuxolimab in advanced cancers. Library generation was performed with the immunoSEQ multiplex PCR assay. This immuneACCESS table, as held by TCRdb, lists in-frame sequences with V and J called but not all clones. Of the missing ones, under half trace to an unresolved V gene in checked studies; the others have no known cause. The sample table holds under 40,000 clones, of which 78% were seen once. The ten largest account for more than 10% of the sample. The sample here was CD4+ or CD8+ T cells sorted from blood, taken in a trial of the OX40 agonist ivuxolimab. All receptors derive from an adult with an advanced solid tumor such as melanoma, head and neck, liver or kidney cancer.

The CDR3 DNA reads as TGTGCCAGCAGCTTAGGACCGAACACTGAAGCTTTCTTT. It translates to CASSLGPNTEAFF. The rearrangement uses TRBV11-2 and TRBJ1-1; D gene ambiguous. The CDR3 consists of 13 residues. V shed 1 base and J shed 1 base, with 4 bases lying between them. The germline CDR1 and CDR2 sequences are SGHAT and FQNNGV.

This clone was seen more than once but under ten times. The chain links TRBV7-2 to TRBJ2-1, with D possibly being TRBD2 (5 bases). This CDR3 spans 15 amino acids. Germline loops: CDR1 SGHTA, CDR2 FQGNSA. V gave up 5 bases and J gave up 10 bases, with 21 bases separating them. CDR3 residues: CASSPSGSNSGEQFF. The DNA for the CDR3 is TGTGCCAGCAGCCCATCGGGAAGCAACTCGGGGGAGCAGTTCTTC.

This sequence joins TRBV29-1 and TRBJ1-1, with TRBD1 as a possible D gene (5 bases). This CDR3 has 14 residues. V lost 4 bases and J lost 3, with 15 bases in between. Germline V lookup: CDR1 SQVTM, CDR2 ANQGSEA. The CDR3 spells CSVGTGIQDTEAFF. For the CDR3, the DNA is TGCAGCGTTGGGACGGGGATACAGGACACTGAAGCTTTCTTT.

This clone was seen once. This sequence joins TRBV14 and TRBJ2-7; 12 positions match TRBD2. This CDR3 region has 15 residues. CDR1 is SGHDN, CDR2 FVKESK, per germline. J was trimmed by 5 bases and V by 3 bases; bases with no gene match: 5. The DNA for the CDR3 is TGTGCCAGCAGCCATAGACTAGCGGGGGAACACGAGCAGTACTTC. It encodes CASSHRLAGEHEQYF.

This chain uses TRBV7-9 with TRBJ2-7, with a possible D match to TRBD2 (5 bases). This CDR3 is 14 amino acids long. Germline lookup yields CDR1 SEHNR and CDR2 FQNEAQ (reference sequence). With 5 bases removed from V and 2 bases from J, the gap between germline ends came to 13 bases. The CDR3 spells CASSPGSRTYEQYF. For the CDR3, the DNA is TGTGCCAGCAGCCCGGGGTCCAGGACCTACGAGCAGTACTTC.

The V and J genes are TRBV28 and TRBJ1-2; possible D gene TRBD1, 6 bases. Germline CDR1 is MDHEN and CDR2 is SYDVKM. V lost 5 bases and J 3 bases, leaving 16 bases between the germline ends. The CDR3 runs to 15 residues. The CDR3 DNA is TGTGCCAGCAGTAGCCACGGGGGCGGTGACTATGGCTACACCTTC. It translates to CASSSHGGGDYGYTF.

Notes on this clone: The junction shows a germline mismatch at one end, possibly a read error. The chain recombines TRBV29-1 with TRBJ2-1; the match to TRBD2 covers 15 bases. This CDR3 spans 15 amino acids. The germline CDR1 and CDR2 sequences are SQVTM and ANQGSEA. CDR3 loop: CGVIVGLAGGNEQFF. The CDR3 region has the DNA TGCGGCGTTATCGTAGGACTAGCGGGGGGGAATGAGCAGTTCTTC.

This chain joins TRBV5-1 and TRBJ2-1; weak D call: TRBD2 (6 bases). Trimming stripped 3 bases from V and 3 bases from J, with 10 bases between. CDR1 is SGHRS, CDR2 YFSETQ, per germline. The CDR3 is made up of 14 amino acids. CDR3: CASSSGTYYNEQFF. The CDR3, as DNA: TGCGCCAGCAGCTCAGGGACTTACTACAATGAGCAGTTCTTC.

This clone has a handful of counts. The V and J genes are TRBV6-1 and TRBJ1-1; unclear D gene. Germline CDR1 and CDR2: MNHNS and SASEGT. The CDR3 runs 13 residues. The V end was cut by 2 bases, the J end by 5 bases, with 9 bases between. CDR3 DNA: TGTGCCAGCAGTGAAAAGTTCGGAACTGAAGCTTTCTTT. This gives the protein CASSEKFGTEAFF.

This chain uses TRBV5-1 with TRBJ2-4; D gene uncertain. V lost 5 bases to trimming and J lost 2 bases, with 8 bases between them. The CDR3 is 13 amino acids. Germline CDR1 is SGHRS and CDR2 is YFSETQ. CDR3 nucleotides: TGCGCCAGCAGTCCCCCAACCAAAAACATTCAGTACTTC. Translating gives CASSPPTKNIQYF. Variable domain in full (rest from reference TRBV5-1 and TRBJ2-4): KAGVTQTPRYLIKTRGQQVTLSCSPISGHRSVSWYQQTPGQGLQFLFEYFSETQRNKGNFPGRFSGRQFSNSRSEMNVSTLELGDSALYLCASSPPTKNIQYFGAGTRLSVL.

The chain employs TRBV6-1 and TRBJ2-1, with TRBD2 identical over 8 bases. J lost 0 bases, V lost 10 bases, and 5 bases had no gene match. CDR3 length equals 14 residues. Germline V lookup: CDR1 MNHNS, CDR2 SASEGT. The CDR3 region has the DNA TGTGCCATAATAGCGGGGATCTCCTACAATGAGCAGTTCTTC. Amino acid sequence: CAIIAGISYNEQFF.

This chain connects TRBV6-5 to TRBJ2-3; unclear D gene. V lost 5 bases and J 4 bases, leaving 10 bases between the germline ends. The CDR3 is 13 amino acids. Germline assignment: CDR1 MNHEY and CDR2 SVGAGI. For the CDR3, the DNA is TGTGCCAGCAGTCTTTCACTGGCAGATACGCAGTATTTT. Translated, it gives CASSLSLADTQYF.

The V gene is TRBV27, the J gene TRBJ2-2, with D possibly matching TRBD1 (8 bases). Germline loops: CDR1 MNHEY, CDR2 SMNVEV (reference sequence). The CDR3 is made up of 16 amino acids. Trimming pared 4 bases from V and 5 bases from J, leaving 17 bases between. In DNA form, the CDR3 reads TGTGCCAGCAGTTACCTGACAGGGGAGGGGACCGGGGAGCTGTTTTTT. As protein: CASSYLTGEGTGELFF.

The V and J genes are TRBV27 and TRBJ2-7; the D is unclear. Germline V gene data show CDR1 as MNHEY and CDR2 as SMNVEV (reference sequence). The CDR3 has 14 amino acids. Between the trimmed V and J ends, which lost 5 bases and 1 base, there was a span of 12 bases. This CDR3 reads CASSPPWASYEQYF. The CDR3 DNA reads TGTGCCAGCAGTCCTCCATGGGCGTCCTACGAGCAGTACTTC.

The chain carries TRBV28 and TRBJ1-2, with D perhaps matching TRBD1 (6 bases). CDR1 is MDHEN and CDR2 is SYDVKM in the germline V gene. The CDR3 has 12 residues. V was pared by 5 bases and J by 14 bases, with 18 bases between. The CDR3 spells CASSADRQDRTF. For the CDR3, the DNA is TGTGCCAGCAGTGCAGACCGACAGGACCGGACCTTC.

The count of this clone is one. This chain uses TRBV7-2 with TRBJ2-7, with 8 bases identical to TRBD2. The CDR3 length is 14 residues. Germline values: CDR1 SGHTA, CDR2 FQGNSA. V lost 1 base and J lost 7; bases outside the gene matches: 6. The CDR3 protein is CASSLVSGIREQYF. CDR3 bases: TGTGCCAGCAGCTTAGTTAGCGGGATACGTGAGCAGTACTTC.

CDR3 nucleotides: TGTGCCAGCAGCTCCGAAATAAGTAGGAATGAGCAGTTCTTC. Protein sequence: CASSSEISRNEQFF. The chain employs TRBV7-2 and TRBJ2-1; D uncertain. CDR1 SGHTA and CDR2 FQGNSA come from the germline V gene. The CDR3 is made up of 14 amino acids. Trimming shortened V by 4 bases and J by 7 bases, and 14 bases separated the two germline ends.

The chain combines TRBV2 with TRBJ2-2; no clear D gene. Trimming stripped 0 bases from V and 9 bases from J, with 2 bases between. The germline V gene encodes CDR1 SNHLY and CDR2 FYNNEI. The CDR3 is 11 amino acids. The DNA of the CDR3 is TGTGCCAGCAGTGAAGCGCGGGAGCTGTTTTTT. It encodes CASSEARELFF.

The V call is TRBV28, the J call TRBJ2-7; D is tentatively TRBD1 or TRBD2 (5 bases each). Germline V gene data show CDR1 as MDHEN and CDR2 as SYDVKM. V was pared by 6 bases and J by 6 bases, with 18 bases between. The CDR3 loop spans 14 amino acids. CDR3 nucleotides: TGTGCCAGCAGCCCTTATGCAGGGAGCGGCGAGCAGTACTTC. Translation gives CASSPYAGSGEQYF. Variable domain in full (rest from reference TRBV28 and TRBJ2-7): DVKVTQSSRYLVKRTGEKVFLECVQDMDHENMFWYRQDPGLGLRLIYFSYDVKMKEKGDIPEGYSVSREKKERFSLILESASTNQTSMYLCASSPYAGSGEQYFGPGTRLTVT.

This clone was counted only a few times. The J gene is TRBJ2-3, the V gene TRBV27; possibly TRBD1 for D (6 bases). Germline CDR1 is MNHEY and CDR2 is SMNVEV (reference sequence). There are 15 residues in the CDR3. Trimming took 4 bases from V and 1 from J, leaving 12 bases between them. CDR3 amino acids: CASSSLGGGTDTQYF. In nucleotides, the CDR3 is TGTGCCAGCAGTTCCCTAGGGGGAGGCACAGATACGCAGTATTTT.

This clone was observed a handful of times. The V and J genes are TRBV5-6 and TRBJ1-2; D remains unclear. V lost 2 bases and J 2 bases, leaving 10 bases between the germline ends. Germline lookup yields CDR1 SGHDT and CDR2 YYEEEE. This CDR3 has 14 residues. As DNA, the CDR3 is TGTGCCAGCAGCTTAATAGACAAAAACTATGGCTACACCTTC. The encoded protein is CASSLIDKNYGYTF. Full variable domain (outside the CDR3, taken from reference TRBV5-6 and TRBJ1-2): DAGVTQSPTHLIKTRGQQVTLRCSPKSGHDTVSWYQQALGQGPQFIFQYYEEEERQRGNFPDRFSGHQFPNYSSELNVNALLLGDSALYLCASSLIDKNYGYTFGSGTRLTVV.

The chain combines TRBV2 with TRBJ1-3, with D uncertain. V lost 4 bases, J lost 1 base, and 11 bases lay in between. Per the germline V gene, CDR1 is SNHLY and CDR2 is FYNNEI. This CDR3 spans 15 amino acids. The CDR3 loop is CASSAVGVSGNTIYF. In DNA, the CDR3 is TGTGCCAGCAGTGCGGTCGGGGTTTCTGGAAACACCATATATTTT.

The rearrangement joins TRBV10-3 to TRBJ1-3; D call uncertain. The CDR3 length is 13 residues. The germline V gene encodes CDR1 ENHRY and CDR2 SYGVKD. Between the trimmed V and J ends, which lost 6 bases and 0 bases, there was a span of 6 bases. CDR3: CAISRDSGNTIYF. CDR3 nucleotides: TGTGCCATCAGCAGAGACTCTGGAAACACCATATATTTT.

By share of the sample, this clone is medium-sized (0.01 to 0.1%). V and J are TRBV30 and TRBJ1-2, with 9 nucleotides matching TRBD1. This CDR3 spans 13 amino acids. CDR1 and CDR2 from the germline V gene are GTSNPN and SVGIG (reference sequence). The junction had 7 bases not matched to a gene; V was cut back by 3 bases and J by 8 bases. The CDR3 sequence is CAWRGTGYGGYTF. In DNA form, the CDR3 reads TGTGCCTGGAGGGGGACAGGGTACGGCGGCTACACCTTC.

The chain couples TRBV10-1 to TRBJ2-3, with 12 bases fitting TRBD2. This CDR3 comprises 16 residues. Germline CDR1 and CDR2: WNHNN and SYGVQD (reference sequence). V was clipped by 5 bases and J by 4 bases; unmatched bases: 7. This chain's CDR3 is CASSTRTSGNSDTQYF. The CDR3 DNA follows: TGCGCCAGCAGTACTAGGACTAGCGGGAACTCAGATACGCAGTATTTT.

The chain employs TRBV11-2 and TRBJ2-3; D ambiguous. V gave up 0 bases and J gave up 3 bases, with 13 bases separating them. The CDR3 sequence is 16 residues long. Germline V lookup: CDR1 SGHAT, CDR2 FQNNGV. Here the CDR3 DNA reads TGTGCCAGCAGCTTAGATCCCCGACGTAGGACAGATACGCAGTATTTT. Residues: CASSLDPRRRTDTQYF.

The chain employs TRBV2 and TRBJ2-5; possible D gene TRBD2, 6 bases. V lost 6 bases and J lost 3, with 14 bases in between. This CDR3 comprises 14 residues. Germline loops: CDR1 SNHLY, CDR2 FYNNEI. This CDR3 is CASSGGRLEETQYF. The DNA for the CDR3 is TGTGCCAGCAGCGGGGGACGGCTAGAAGAGACCCAGTACTTC.

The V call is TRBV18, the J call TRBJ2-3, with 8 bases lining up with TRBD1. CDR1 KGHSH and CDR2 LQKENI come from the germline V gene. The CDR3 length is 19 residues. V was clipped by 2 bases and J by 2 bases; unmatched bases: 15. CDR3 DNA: TGTGCCAGCTCACCAACATTAGAGACAGGGGCTTCCAACACAGATACGCAGTATTTT. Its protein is CASSPTLETGASNTDTQYF.

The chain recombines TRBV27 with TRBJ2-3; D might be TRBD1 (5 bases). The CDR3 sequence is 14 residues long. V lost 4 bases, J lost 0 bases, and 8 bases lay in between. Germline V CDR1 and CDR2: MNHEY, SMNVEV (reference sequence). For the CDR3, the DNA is TGTGCCAGCAGTTCGCAGGGTAGCACAGATACGCAGTATTTT. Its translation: CASSSQGSTDTQYF.

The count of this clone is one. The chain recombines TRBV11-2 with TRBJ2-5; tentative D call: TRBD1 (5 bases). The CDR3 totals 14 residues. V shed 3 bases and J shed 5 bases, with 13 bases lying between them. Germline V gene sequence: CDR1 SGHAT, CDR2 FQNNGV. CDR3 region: CASSLGLGRETQYF. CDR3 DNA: TGTGCCAGCAGCTTGGGTTTGGGGCGGGAGACCCAGTACTTC. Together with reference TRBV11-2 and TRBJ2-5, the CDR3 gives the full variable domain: EAGVAQSPRYKIIEKRQSVAFWCNPISGHATLYWYQQILGQGPKLLIQFQNNGVVDDSQLPKDRFSAERLKGVDSTLKIQPAKLEDSAVYLCASSLGLGRETQYFGPGTRLLVL.

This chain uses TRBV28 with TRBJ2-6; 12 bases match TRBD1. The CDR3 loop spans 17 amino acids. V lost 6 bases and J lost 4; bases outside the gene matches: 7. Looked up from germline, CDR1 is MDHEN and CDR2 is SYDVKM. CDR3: CASRSGQGAFGANVLTF. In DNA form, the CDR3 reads TGTGCCAGCAGGTCGGGACAGGGGGCCTTCGGGGCCAACGTCCTGACTTTC.